This TCR beta chain derives from a study of T-cell memory formation after mild COVID-19. Trimming took 5 bases from V and 6 from J, leaving 20 bases between them. The CDR3 is 16 amino acids. Germline V gene lookup returns CDR1 SEHNR and CDR2 FQNEAQ (reference sequence). Using its own MiXCR run on the 5' RACE reads, TCRdb lists one record per CDR3 protein. The sample has approximately 430,000 distinct CDR3 sequences, less than 25% seen once. V is TRBV7-9 and J is TRBJ2-1; D might be TRBD1 or TRBD2, each matching 5 bases. The sequenced sample consisted of PBMCs or a T cell subset sorted from them (not recorded which). The source is an adult woman who had mild COVID-19 (a few samples of this study predate the infection). Cell type and time point are not known. The CDR3 nucleotides are TGTGCCAGCAGCCGTACTATGGCTCCGGGGCCCAATGAGCAGTTCTTC. This codes for CASSRTMAPGPNEQFF.